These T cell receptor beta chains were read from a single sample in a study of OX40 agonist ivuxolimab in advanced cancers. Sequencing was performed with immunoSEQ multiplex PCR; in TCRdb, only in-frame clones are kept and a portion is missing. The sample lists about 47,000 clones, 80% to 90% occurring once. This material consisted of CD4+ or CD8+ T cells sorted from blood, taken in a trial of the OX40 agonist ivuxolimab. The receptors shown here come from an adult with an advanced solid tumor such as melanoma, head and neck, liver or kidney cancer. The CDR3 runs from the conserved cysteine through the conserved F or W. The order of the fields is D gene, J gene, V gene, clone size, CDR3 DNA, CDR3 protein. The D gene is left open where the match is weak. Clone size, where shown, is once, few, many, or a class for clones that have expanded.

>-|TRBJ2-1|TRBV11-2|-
TGTGCCAGCAGCGGCTCCCTACGGAGGGGGAATGAGCAGTTCTTC
CASSGSLRRGNEQFF
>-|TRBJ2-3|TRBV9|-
TGTGCCAGCAGCGTCGGGGACTGGGGGGATACGCAGTATTTT
CASSVGDWGDTQYF
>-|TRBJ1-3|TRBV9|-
TGTGCCAGCAGCCTCGCGGGGACCGGAAACACCATATATTTT
CASSLAGTGNTIYF
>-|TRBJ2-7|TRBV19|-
TGTGCCAGTAGTATAGATCAGGGGCAGGGTTCGCACGAGCAGTACTTC
CASSIDQGQGSHEQYF
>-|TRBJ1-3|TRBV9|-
TGTGCCAGCAGCGTCGGACAGACGGGAAACACCATATATTTT
CASSVGQTGNTIYF
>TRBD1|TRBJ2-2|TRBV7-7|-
TGTGCCAGCAGTCCCGATACAGGGGCTCAGGGGGAGCTGTTTTTT
CASSPDTGAQGELFF
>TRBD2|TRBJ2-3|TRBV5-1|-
TGCGCCAGCAGCTTGTCACTAGCGGGAGTCGCAGATACGCAGTATTTT
CASSLSLAGVADTQYF
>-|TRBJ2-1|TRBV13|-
TGTGCCAGCAGCCCAGGGTGGAGCTCCTACAATGAGCAGTTCTTC
CASSPGWSSYNEQFF
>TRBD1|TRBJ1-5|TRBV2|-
TGTGCCAGCAGTGTGGGACAGGGGAGCAATCAGCCCCAGCATTTT
CASSVGQGSNQPQHF
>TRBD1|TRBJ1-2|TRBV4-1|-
TGCGCCAGCAGCCAAGATGAGGGGGCCTTATATGGCTACACCTTC
CASSQDEGALYGYTF
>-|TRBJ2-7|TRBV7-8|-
TGTGCCAGCAGCCTATCAGCCCGCAGCGAGCAGTACTTC
CASSLSARSEQYF
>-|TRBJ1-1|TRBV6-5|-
TGTGCCAGCAGTTATCAGGGAGACACTGAAGCTTTCTTT
CASSYQGDTEAFF
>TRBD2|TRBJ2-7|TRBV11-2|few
TGTGCCAGCAGCTTGTCGGGACTAGCAGTCAACGAGCAGTACTTC
CASSLSGLAVNEQYF
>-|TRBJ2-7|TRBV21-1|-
TGTGCCAGCTGCCAAGGGGCGACTAGCGGGAGGCTGTTTGTCCACGAGCAGTACTTC
CASCQGATSGRLFVHEQYF
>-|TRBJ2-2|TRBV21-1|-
TGTGCCAGCAGCCCCATTGGCGGGTCTTCCTTCGCGAACACCGGGGAGCTGTTTTTT
CASSPIGGSSFANTGELFF
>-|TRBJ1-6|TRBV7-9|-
TGTGCCAGCAGCTTTGAGGGAGAAAGTTCACCCCTCCACTTT
CASSFEGESSPLHF
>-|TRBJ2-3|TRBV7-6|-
TGTGCCAGCAGCCCAAGGGGGGACCGATCGACAGATACGCAGTATTTT
CASSPRGDRSTDTQYF
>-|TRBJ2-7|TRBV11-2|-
TGTGCCAGCAGCTTAGGTCGGTCCTACGAGCAGTACTTC
CASSLGRSYEQYF
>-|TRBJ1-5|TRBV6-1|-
TGTGCCAGCAGTTCCCGGGACAACAATCAGCCCCAGCATTTT
CASSSRDNNQPQHF
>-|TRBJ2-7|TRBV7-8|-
TGTGCCAGCAGCTTACACCCAGGCGAGCAGTACTTC
CASSLHPGEQYF
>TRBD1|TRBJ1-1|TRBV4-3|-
TGCGCCAGCAGCCAATACACTACAGGGGTCACTGAAGCTTTCTTT
CASSQYTTGVTEAFF
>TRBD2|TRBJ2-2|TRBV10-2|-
TGCGCCAGCAGCGGGACTAGCGGGATCACCGGGGAGCTGTTTTTT
CASSGTSGITGELFF
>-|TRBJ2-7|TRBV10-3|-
TGTGCCACCAATTGGGACGGCGCCTACGAGCAGTACTTC
CATNWDGAYEQYF
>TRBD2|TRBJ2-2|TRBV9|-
TGTGCCAGCAGCGTAGGGCTAGCGGCGAACACCGGGGAGCTGTTTTTT
CASSVGLAANTGELFF
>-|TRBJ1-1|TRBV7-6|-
TGTGCCAGCAGCTCGGAGACGGGGAACACTGAAGCTTTCTTT
CASSSETGNTEAFF
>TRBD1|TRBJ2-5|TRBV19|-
TGTGCCAGTAGTATGGGAGGCAGGGGGCTGGCGGAGGCCCAGTACTTC
CASSMGGRGLAEAQYF
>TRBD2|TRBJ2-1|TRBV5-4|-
TGTGCCAGCAGCCTGGGGACTAGGCGGGAGTATGGCCTGGGGCAGTTCTTC
CASSLGTRREYGLGQFF
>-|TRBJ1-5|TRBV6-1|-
TGTGCCAGCAGTGACACGACAGTCCATAGCAATCAGCCCCAGCATTTT
CASSDTTVHSNQPQHF
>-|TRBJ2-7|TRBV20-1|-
TGCAGTGCTAGGGACAGCTACGAGCAGTACTTC
CSARDSYEQYF
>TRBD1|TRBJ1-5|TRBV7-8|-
TGTGCCAGCAGCCCCCGGGACAGGGGGAATCAGCCCCAGCATTTT
CASSPRDRGNQPQHF
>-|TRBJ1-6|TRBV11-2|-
TGTGCCAGCAGCCCCGCCCATTCACCCCTCCACTTT
CASSPAHSPLHF
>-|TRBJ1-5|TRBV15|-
TGTGCCACCAGCTCCGCTTGGGGTAGCAATCAGCCCCAGCATTTT
CATSSAWGSNQPQHF
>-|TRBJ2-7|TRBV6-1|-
TGTGCCAGCCGGGGAAGGGGCAGGTCCTACGAGCAGTACTTC
CASRGRGRSYEQYF
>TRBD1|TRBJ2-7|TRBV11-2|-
TGTGCCAGCAGCTTCGGAACAGGGGCTGTTGGGGAGCAGTACTTC
CASSFGTGAVGEQYF